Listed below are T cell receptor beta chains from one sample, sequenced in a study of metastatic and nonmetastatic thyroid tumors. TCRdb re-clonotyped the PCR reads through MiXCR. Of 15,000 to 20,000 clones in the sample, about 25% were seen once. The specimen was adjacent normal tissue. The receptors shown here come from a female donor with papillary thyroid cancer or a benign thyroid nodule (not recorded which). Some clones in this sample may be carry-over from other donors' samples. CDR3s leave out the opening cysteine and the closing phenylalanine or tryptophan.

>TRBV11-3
ARSLDRMNTEAF
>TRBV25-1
ASVAPGQGHGYT
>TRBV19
ASSIQETVSSYEQY
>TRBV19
ASSIDGAVNGELF
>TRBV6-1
ASKRPGPTNTEAF
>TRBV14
ASSPRDRRYYGYT
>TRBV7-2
ASSFSGRTDTQY
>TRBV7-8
ASSLDQGAGANVLT
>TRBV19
ASSIEPTGDTNYNEQF
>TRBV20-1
SAHQGADTQY
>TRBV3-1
ASSQEWGGEQF
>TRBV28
ASSWGQISGNTIY
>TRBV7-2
ASSSSRRNEQY
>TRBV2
ASVGLAGDETDTQY
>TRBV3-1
ASSQGQGEAF
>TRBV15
ATSRERRSGTQY
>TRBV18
ASSLEGAKSYGYT
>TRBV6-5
ASSYGTGATNEKLF
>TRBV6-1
ASIRGTREGEQY
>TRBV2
ASKVQGPTGELF
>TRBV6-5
ASSYGGRKAF
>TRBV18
ASSLSARGADTQY
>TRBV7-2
ASSSYEGSYEQY
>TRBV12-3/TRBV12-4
ASSLAYRLAGYNEQF
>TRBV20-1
SARDPSIAGYNYQETQY
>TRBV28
ASSSRDRVGTSGSLYEQY
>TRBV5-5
ASRPVGQSYGYT
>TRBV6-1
ASSEAGQGRYCYT
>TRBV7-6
ASSLGGPASGNTIY
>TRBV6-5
ASSYYQGATYEQY
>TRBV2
ASSNSYEQY
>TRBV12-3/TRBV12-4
ASSSGGYGYT
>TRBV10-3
AISRQGRTEAF
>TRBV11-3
ASCRDLITGELF
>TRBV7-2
ASSPGTGTMTEAF
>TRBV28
ASSFVPGGFNEQF
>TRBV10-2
ASSVTSGASYKNIQY
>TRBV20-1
SAGIRASGRDEQF
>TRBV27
ASSSAGVDPYEQY
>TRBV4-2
ASSQESVAGFSGNTIY
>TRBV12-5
ASGPSIRKGPLSGYGYT
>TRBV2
ASKPAGFTDTQY
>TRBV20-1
SATGTSGKISSYEQY
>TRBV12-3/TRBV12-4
ASSPRGGDEQF
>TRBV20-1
SAPTASDMEETQY
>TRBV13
ASSLMTGNTEAF
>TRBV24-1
ATSGVDTSTDTQY